These 28 T cell receptor beta chains share one sample of origin, sequenced in a study of control samples from healthy donors and cancer patients. Method: immunoSEQ multiplex PCR; TCRdb's copy keeps in-frame clones and lacks some. There are approximately 86,000 clones in the sample; over 75% occur only once, and approximately 2.1% lies in the top ten. The source material was blood. The receptors stem from a woman in her forties in good health.

This sequence joins TRBV18 and TRBJ1-1, with D perhaps TRBD1 (5 bases). Trimming shortened V by 3 bases and J by 0 bases, and 11 bases separated the two germline ends. The CDR3 covers 15 residues. Per the germline V gene, CDR1 is KGHSH and CDR2 is LQKENI. The CDR3 DNA follows: TGTGCCAGCTCACCCTCAAGACAGATGAACACTGAAGCTTTCTTT. Its protein product is CASSPSRQMNTEAFF.

This sequence joins TRBV25-1 and TRBJ2-5, with TRBD2 matching over 7 bases. CDR3 length: 13 residues. CDR1 and CDR2 from the germline V gene are MGHDK and SYGVNS. V lost 4 bases, J lost 4 bases, and 3 bases stayed unmatched. The CDR3 region has the DNA TGTGCCAGCAGTGGGGGGGGGTTAGAGACCCAGTACTTC. Encoded protein: CASSGGGLETQYF.

This chain links TRBV6-5 with TRBJ2-3, with 7 bases identical to TRBD2. The CDR3 has 14 residues. CDR1 is MNHEY, CDR2 SVGAGI, per germline. The junction had 5 bases not matched to a gene; V was cut back by 7 bases and J by 1 base. CDR3 in DNA: TGTGCCAGCAATGCTCGGGGGGGCACAGATACGCAGTATTTT. Protein: CASNARGGTDTQYF.

The chain uses TRBV7-9 and TRBJ2-7; possible D gene TRBD2, 5 bases. Germline-derived CDR1 and CDR2 are SEHNR and FQNEAQ (reference sequence). CDR3 length: 11 amino acids. V lost 5 bases, J lost 7 bases, and 9 bases lay in between. CDR3 sequence: CASSREGEQYF. DNA of the CDR3: TGTGCCAGCAGCCGGGAAGGAGAGCAGTACTTC.

The chain recombines TRBV6-2 or TRBV6-3 with TRBJ2-2; 7 bases fit TRBD2. This CDR3 comprises 14 residues. Germline loops: CDR1 MNHEY, CDR2 SVGEGT. Trimming took 0 bases from V and 10 from J; bases not matched to a gene: 5. The CDR3 here is CASSYSAGGMELFF. The DNA for the CDR3 is TGTGCCAGCAGTTACTCGGCCGGGGGGATGGAGCTGTTTTTT.

V usage is TRBV19 and J usage is TRBJ2-3; D gene unclear. This CDR3 has 15 residues. Germline V gene lookup returns CDR1 LNHDA and CDR2 SQIVND (reference sequence). The V gene lost 10 bases and the J gene lost 0 bases, with 17 bases spanning the gap. CDR3 sequence (DNA): TGTGCCACTCGACAATGGGGTGCTAGCACAGATACGCAGTATTTT. This gives the protein CATRQWGASTDTQYF.

V usage is TRBV15 and J usage is TRBJ1-4; TRBD1 matches at 7 bases. V lost 0 bases and J lost 3; bases outside the gene matches: 4. The germline V gene encodes CDR1 LNHNV and CDR2 YYDKDF (reference sequence). CDR3 length: 16 amino acids. The CDR3 DNA sequence: TGTGCCACCAGCAGAGATGTAGGGACAGCTAATGAAAAACTGTTTTTT. Protein product: CATSRDVGTANEKLFF. Complete variable domain (other parts from reference TRBV15 and TRBJ1-4): DAMVIQNPRYQVTQFGKPVTLSCSQTLNHNVMYWYQQKSSQAPKLLFHYYDKDFNNEADTPDNFQSRRPNTSFCFLDIRSPGLGDTAMYLCATSRDVGTANEKLFFGSGTQLSVL.

The V call is TRBV4-3, the J call TRBJ2-7; TRBD2 aligns across 7 bases. This CDR3 comprises 18 residues. Germline V CDR1 and CDR2: LGHNA, YSLEER. J was trimmed by 3 bases and V by 0 bases; bases with no gene match: 14. CDR3 nucleotide sequence: TGCGCCAGCAGCCAAGATCGGAGTTGGGGGGGTGTAGTCTACGAGCAGTACTTC. Amino acids: CASSQDRSWGGVVYEQYF.

The rearrangement joins TRBV2 to TRBJ1-6; no clear D gene. The V gene's germline CDR1 is SNHLY and CDR2 FYNNEI. The CDR3 is made up of 13 amino acids. With 6 bases removed from V and 7 bases from J, the gap between germline ends came to 10 bases. CDR3: CASSRLGNSPLHF. CDR3 DNA sequence: TGTGCCAGCAGCCGACTGGGGAATTCACCCCTCCACTTT. The complete variable domain, with remaining parts taken from reference TRBV2 and TRBJ1-6, reads EPEVTQTPSHQVTQMGQEVILRCVPISNHLYFYWYRQILGQKVEFLVSFYNNEISEKSEIFDDQFSVERPDGSNFTLKIRSTKLEDSAMYFCASSRLGNSPLHFGNGTRLTVT.

The V call is TRBV7-9, the J call TRBJ2-7; D may be TRBD2 (5 bases). CDR1 and CDR2 (germline): SEHNR, FQNEAQ (reference sequence). Trimming took 2 bases from V and 5 from J, leaving 16 bases between them. The CDR3 sequence is 15 residues long. The chain's CDR3 is CASSLRESSGDEQYF. DNA of the CDR3: TGTGCCAGCAGCTTAAGAGAATCCTCCGGGGACGAGCAGTACTTC.

CDR3 nucleotide sequence: TGTGCCAGCAGCCTTACAGGAGGGAGCGAGCAGTACTTC. Translating it yields CASSLTGGSEQYF. The genes are TRBV3-1 (or the pseudogene TRBV3-2) and TRBJ2-7; D might be TRBD2 (6 bases). The CDR3 totals 13 residues. Germline V gene sequence: CDR1 LGHDT, CDR2 YNNKEL (reference sequence). V dropped 4 bases and J dropped 6 bases, with 13 bases sitting between them.

The V call is TRBV9, the J call TRBJ2-3, with 8 nucleotides matching TRBD2. In germline, CDR1 is SGDLS, CDR2 YYNGEE. CDR3 size: 16 residues. Trimming cost V 4 bases and J 3 bases; bases outside gene matches: 10. The CDR3 nucleotides read TGTGCCAGCAGCCCCTTAGGCGGGGGGAGGACAGATACGCAGTATTTT. Residues: CASSPLGGGRTDTQYF.

The rearrangement joins TRBV25-1 to TRBJ1-1; 7 bases agree with TRBD1. V was clipped by 2 bases and J by 3 bases; unmatched bases: 6. The CDR3 runs to 15 residues. Germline CDR1 MGHDK, CDR2 SYGVNS. The CDR3 loop is CASSEPNRGDTEAFF. The CDR3 nucleotides read TGTGCCAGCAGTGAACCCAACAGGGGTGACACTGAAGCTTTCTTT.

The genes are TRBV27 and TRBJ2-7; 7 bases agree with TRBD2. V shed 3 bases, J shed 6 bases, and the junction held 5 bases outside the gene matches. Germline loops: CDR1 MNHEY, CDR2 SMNVEV (reference sequence). This CDR3 has 13 amino acids. The CDR3 region has the DNA TGTGCCAGCAGTTTCCGGGGGGAGGGCGAGCAGTACTTC. This codes for CASSFRGEGEQYF.

The rearrangement uses TRBV5-1 and TRBJ1-2; D is perhaps TRBD1 (5 bases). With 0 bases removed from V and 4 bases from J, the gap between germline ends came to 13 bases. The CDR3 totals 15 residues. Germline CDR1 reads SGHRS; CDR2 reads YFSETQ. The CDR3 spells CASSLDWGRGYGYTF. The DNA of the CDR3 is TGCGCCAGCAGCTTGGATTGGGGCCGGGGCTATGGCTACACCTTC.

This CDR3 is CASSLLDRGNGYTF. The CDR3, as DNA: TGTGCCAGCAGCTTATTGGACAGGGGTAATGGCTACACCTTC. J is TRBJ1-2 and V is TRBV7-2; 9 positions match TRBD1. Germline CDR1 reads SGHTA; CDR2 reads FQGNSA. CDR3 size: 14 residues. With 2 bases clipped from V and 6 bases from J, the junction kept 4 bases outside the gene matches.

V usage is TRBV6-5 and J usage is TRBJ1-1; the D is unclear. The CDR3 runs 13 residues. Trimming removed 8 bases at V and 3 bases at J, with 13 bases between. Germline CDR1 and CDR2: MNHEY and SVGAGI. CDR3 in DNA: TGTGCCAGCCGTTCGTGGAGGTACACTGAAGCTTTCTTT. This codes for CASRSWRYTEAFF.

The V and J genes are TRBV15 and TRBJ2-5, with TRBD1 matching over 7 bases. This CDR3 has 16 residues. Looked up from germline, CDR1 is LNHNV and CDR2 is YYDKDF (reference sequence). J gave up 4 bases and V 0 bases, and 8 bases lay outside the gene matches. CDR3 residues: CATSRDETGSVETQYF. DNA for the CDR3: TGTGCCACCAGCAGAGATGAGACAGGGTCGGTAGAGACCCAGTACTTC. The full variable domain, in which reference TRBV15 and TRBJ2-5 provide the parts outside the CDR3, is DAMVIQNPRYQVTQFGKPVTLSCSQTLNHNVMYWYQQKSSQAPKLLFHYYDKDFNNEADTPDNFQSRRPNTSFCFLDIRSPGLGDTAMYLCATSRDETGSVETQYFGPGTRLLVL.

The chain is built from TRBV10-2 and TRBJ1-1, with D uncertain. V gave up 7 bases and J gave up 4 bases, with 10 bases separating them. CDR1 WSHSY and CDR2 SAAADI come from the germline V gene. This CDR3 region has 12 residues. CDR3 bases: TGCGCCAGCAAATCGGGCTTCACTGAAGCTTTCTTT. Encoded protein: CASKSGFTEAFF.

The CDR3 bases are TGTGCCAGCAGCCAAGTATATGCGACAGGGAGGGTGGCGAAACTGTTTTTT. This codes for CASSQVYATGRVAKLFF. V usage is TRBV3-1 (or the pseudogene TRBV3-2) and J usage is TRBJ1-4; 7 bases map to TRBD1. Germline CDR1 is LGHDT and CDR2 is YNNKEL (reference sequence). V shed 1 base, J shed 11 bases, and the junction held 16 bases outside the gene matches. This CDR3 has 17 residues.

V usage is TRBV4-3 and J usage is TRBJ2-2; tentatively, D is TRBD1 (6 bases). Germline V gives CDR1 LGHNA, CDR2 YSLEER. Trimming shortened V by 2 bases and J by 0 bases, and 13 bases separated the two germline ends. This CDR3 is built from 17 residues. For the CDR3, the DNA is TGCGCCAGCAGCCAAAACGGACGGACAGCGAACACCGGGGAGCTGTTTTTT. Its translation is CASSQNGRTANTGELFF.

The chain couples TRBV30 to TRBJ1-1; D call uncertain. Germline V gene lookup returns CDR1 GTSNPN and CDR2 SVGIG (reference sequence). The V end was cut by 3 bases, the J end by 1 base, with 9 bases between. This CDR3 spans 13 amino acids. The CDR3 DNA reads TGTGCCTGGAGCCCAGGAGAGAACACTGAAGCTTTCTTT. Its translation is CAWSPGENTEAFF.

Here the CDR3 reads CASSREGGYTF. Written as DNA, the CDR3 is TGTGCCAGCAGCCGTGAAGGTGGCTACACCTTC. The chain carries TRBV3-1 (or the pseudogene TRBV3-2) and TRBJ1-2; D is ambiguous. The CDR3 runs 11 residues. V was clipped by 4 bases and J by 7 bases, with 7 bases between them. Germline V gene data show CDR1 as LGHDT and CDR2 as YNNKEL (reference sequence).

This clone was detected only a few times. The V and J genes are TRBV6-2 or TRBV6-3 and TRBJ1-1; D is ambiguous. The V gene lost 2 bases and the J gene lost 1 base, with 8 bases spanning the gap. CDR1 is MNHEY and CDR2 is SVGEGT in the germline V gene. The CDR3 contains 14 residues. CDR3 bases: TGTGCCAGCAGTTACGTTGGAGGGAACACTGAAGCTTTCTTT. Translated: CASSYVGGNTEAFF.

The chain recombines TRBV6-2 or TRBV6-3 with TRBJ2-3; TRBD2 agrees at 9 bases. This CDR3 region has 16 residues. CDR1 and CDR2 from the germline V gene are MNHEY and SVGEGT. V was pared by 2 bases and J by 4 bases, with 7 bases of the junction left unmatched. The CDR3 here is CASSYAWGGGADTQYF. The DNA for the CDR3 is TGTGCCAGCAGTTACGCTTGGGGCGGGGGGGCAGATACGCAGTATTTT.

This sequence joins TRBV9 and TRBJ1-2; D is undetermined. With 0 bases removed from V and 2 bases from J, the gap between germline ends came to 8 bases. The germline V gene encodes CDR1 SGDLS and CDR2 YYNGEE. This CDR3 contains 14 residues. CDR3 residues: CASSVEAENYGYTF. The DNA of the CDR3 is TGTGCCAGCAGCGTAGAGGCGGAAAACTATGGCTACACCTTC.

The chain couples TRBV20-1 to TRBJ1-1; 7 bases match TRBD1. J was trimmed by 6 bases and V by 3 bases; bases with no gene match: 7. This CDR3 spans 13 amino acids. Looked up from germline, CDR1 is DFQATT and CDR2 is SNEGSKA (reference sequence). The chain's CDR3 is CSASADRDSEAFF. DNA for the CDR3: TGCAGTGCTAGTGCAGACAGGGACTCTGAAGCTTTCTTT.

The V and J genes are TRBV24-1 and TRBJ2-1; 7 nucleotides match TRBD2. There are 16 residues in the CDR3. Trimming took 1 base from V and 4 from J; bases not matched to a gene: 6. Germline CDR1 and CDR2: KGHDR and SFDVKD. CDR3 in DNA: TGTGCCACCAGTGATTTTAACCCCGGGGGGTACAATGAGCAGTTCTTC. This translates into CATSDFNPGGYNEQFF.